The rows below give T cell receptor beta chains drawn from one sample of a study of human T cells and chemical hapten exposure. TCRdb independently ran MiXCR on the RACE reads; one entry per CDR3 protein. The sample yields some 180,000 distinct CDR3 sequences, roughly a quarter seen once. Sequenced here: whole blood, sampled in connection with sensitization to the hapten diphenylcyclopropenone (DPC). Receptor source: a woman in her 40s with alopecia areata. Some clones in this sample may be carry-over from other donors' samples. The CDR3 runs from the conserved cysteine through the conserved F or W. The D gene is left open where the match is weak. Clone size is not always given. Where it is, it says once, few, many or a class for expanded clones.

>TRBJ1-2|TRBV29-1|.|.
TGCAGCGTCTCGCTAGGAGGGCGTTTCTATGGCTACACCTTC
CSVSLGGRFYGYTF
>TRBJ1-5|TRBV27|.|few
TGTGCCAGCAGAACAACCGGCGGGCCCCAGCATTTT
CASRTTGGPQHF
>TRBJ2-7|TRBV12-3/TRBV12-4|.|few
TGTGCCAGCAGTCTCAGGGGGAGGGGGAACGAGCAGTACTTC
CASSLRGRGNEQYF
>TRBJ1-1|TRBV28|.|few
TGTGCCAGCAAATATGGGGATGGGAACACTGAAGCTTTCTTT
CASKYGDGNTEAFF
>TRBJ2-7|TRBV20-1|TRBD1|.
TGCAGTGCCCGGACAGGGGGCTTCTACGAGCAGTACTTC
CSARTGGFYEQYF
>TRBJ1-1|TRBV28|.|.
TGTGCCAGCAGTTCTTACAGGGTGAACACTGAAGCTTTCTTT
CASSSYRVNTEAFF
>TRBJ1-3|TRBV29-1|.|few
TGCAGCGTTGCACAAGGGCCTGGAAACACCATATATTTT
CSVAQGPGNTIYF
>TRBJ2-1|TRBV6-2/TRBV6-3|.|.
TGTGCCAGCAGTTACCGGTGGAATGAGCAGTTCTTC
CASSYRWNEQFF
>TRBJ2-7|TRBV28|.|.
TGTGCCAGCAGTTCGGGACCCTCCTACGAGCAGTACTTC
CASSSGPSYEQYF
>TRBJ2-5|TRBV7-9|.|.
TGTGCCAGCAGGTCACACAGGGTCCAGGAGACCCAGTACTTC
CASRSHRVQETQYF
>TRBJ1-1|TRBV5-1|TRBD1|few
TGCGCCAGCAGCTTCCAGGGGGTGGCGAACACTGAAGCTTTCTTT
CASSFQGVANTEAFF
>TRBJ2-7|TRBV28|.|.
TGTGCCAGCAGAGGGACTGCGCCCTACGAGCAGTACTTC
CASRGTAPYEQYF
>TRBJ2-3|TRBV6-6|TRBD1|.
TGTGCCAGCAGCCTAGACAGGGTGGATACGCAGTATTTT
CASSLDRVDTQYF
>TRBJ1-2|TRBV12-3/TRBV12-4|.|many
TGTGCCAGCAGTTTAAGCAATAACTATGGCTACACCTTC
CASSLSNNYGYTF
>TRBJ2-1|TRBV5-1|.|.
TGCGCCAGCAGCTACCCCACAGACAATGAGCAGTTCTTC
CASSYPTDNEQFF
>TRBJ2-2|TRBV29-1|TRBD2|.
TGCAGCGTTGAGATGTTAGCGGGAGGCCCAAACACCGGGGAGCTGTTTTTT
CSVEMLAGGPNTGELFF
>TRBJ2-1|TRBV27|.|.
TGTGCCAGCAGTTCCTACAGGGATTTGAATGAGCAGTTCTTC
CASSSYRDLNEQFF
>TRBJ2-6|TRBV4-3|TRBD1|few
TGCGCCAGCAGCCCCACGGACAGGGGATCTGGGGCCAACGTCCTGACTTTC
CASSPTDRGSGANVLTF
>TRBJ2-7|TRBV12-3/TRBV12-4|.|.
TGTGCCAGCAGTTTGGTAAGGGGCAACGAGCAGTACTTC
CASSLVRGNEQYF
>TRBJ2-6|TRBV10-3|.|many
TGTGCCATCAGTGGCATCTCTGGGGCCAACGTCCTGACTTTC
CAISGISGANVLTF
>TRBJ2-1|TRBV6-4|TRBD2|.
TGTGCCAGCAGTGAGGGACTAGCTACTGAGCAGTTCTTC
CASSEGLATEQFF
>TRBJ2-1|TRBV29-1|.|.
TGCAGCGGTGCGGGTGGTACAGAAACCAGCAATGAGCAGTTCTTC
CSGAGGTETSNEQFF
>TRBJ2-3|TRBV10-3|.|many
TGTGCCATCAACGCTGGGTCCACAAGCACAGATACGCAGTATTTT
CAINAGSTSTDTQYF
>TRBJ2-7|TRBV29-1|.|many
TGCAGCGTTGAAGGGCGCGGTGAGCAGTACTTC
CSVEGRGEQYF
>TRBJ2-1|TRBV29-1|.|few
TGCAGCGTGGGGGGCGGGAGTGGGTCCTACAATGAGCAGTTCTTC
CSVGGGSGSYNEQFF
>TRBJ2-3|TRBV20-1|.|.
TGCAGAACGACCGAGGGAGGAGCAGATACGCAGTATTTT
CRTTEGGADTQYF
>TRBJ2-7|TRBV7-2|.|.
TGTGCCAGCAGCCCCTCACAGGGCCCCTCCTACGAGCAGTACTTC
CASSPSQGPSYEQYF
>TRBJ1-3|TRBV2|.|.
TGTGCCAGCAGTGGGGCTCACTCTGGAAACACCATATATTTT
CASSGAHSGNTIYF
>TRBJ2-1|TRBV3-1|.|.
TGTGCCAGCAGACGCTATAAGGGGGATGAGCAGTTCTTC
CASRRYKGDEQFF
>TRBJ1-5|TRBV4-3|.|.
TGCGCCAGCAGCCAAGATCCCCAGGGCTATAGCAATCAGCCCCAGCATTTT
CASSQDPQGYSNQPQHF
>TRBJ1-2|TRBV4-2|TRBD1|few
TGTGCCAGCAGCCAGGGACAGGGGGGCTCTGGCTACACCTTC
CASSQGQGGSGYTF
>TRBJ2-3|TRBV24-1|TRBD2|.
TGTGCCACCAGTGATTTGTCCCTCACTAGCGGGAGGCATGCAGATACGCAGTATTTT
CATSDLSLTSGRHADTQYF
>TRBJ2-5|TRBV10-3|TRBD1|.
TGTGCCATCAGTGAGTCCGCGACAGGGCTCCGGGGAAAAGAGACCCAGTACTTC
CAISESATGLRGKETQYF
>TRBJ2-2|TRBV7-3|.|few
TGTGCCAGCAGCCTGGGCCTCAACACCGGGGAGCTGTTTTTT
CASSLGLNTGELFF
>TRBJ2-7|TRBV9|.|few
TGTGCCAGCACCGACCGGGATATTTGGGGATACGAGCAGTACTTC
CASTDRDIWGYEQYF
>TRBJ2-1|TRBV20-1|.|many
TGCAGTGCTCCCCACGCCAGCTGGGAGCAGTTCTTC
CSAPHASWEQFF
>TRBJ2-2|TRBV5-4|TRBD2|.
TGTGCCAGCAGCTGGACTAGCGGGAACACCGGGGAGCTGTTTTTT
CASSWTSGNTGELFF
>TRBJ1-5|TRBV20-1|.|few
TGCAGTGCTGCTTTAGGACAAAGCTCCAATCAGCCCCAGCATTTT
CSAALGQSSNQPQHF
>TRBJ2-5|TRBV7-2|TRBD1|.
TGTGCCAGCAGATTTCAGGGGGCAGAGACCCAGTACTTC
CASRFQGAETQYF
>TRBJ1-5|TRBV12-3/TRBV12-4|.|.
TGTGCCAGCAGTTTCGGAGTAGGCAGGGGCCTTAACCAGCCCCAGCATTTT
CASSFGVGRGLNQPQHF
>TRBJ2-5|TRBV28|TRBD1|.
TGTGCCAGCAGTTTTGCAGGGGGCGAAGAGACCCAGTACTTC
CASSFAGGEETQYF
>TRBJ2-4|TRBV29-1|.|.
TGCAGCGTTGTATTCGTAGGGGGGAGCATTCAGTACTTC
CSVVFVGGSIQYF
>TRBJ2-1|TRBV9|.|.
TGTGCCAGCAGCGTAGGGGCCGGGTTCTACAATGAGCAGTTCTTC
CASSVGAGFYNEQFF
>TRBJ1-5|TRBV29-1|TRBD1|many
TGCAGCGTCGGACAGGCTAAGGGGCCCCAGCATTTT
CSVGQAKGPQHF
>TRBJ2-7|TRBV24-1|TRBD1|once
TGTGCCACCAGTGATGCTACAGGGGCCCACGAGCAGTACTTC
CATSDATGAHEQYF
>TRBJ2-2|TRBV6-4|TRBD2|many
TGTGCCAGCAGCGAAGCGGGACGGGCGAACACCGGGGAGCTGTTTTTT
CASSEAGRANTGELFF
>TRBJ2-7|TRBV7-8|TRBD2|few
TGTGCCAGCAGCCCTAGTGCCAAATACCGGGAGGGCCGATCCTACGAGCAGTACTTC
CASSPSAKYREGRSYEQYF
>TRBJ2-1|TRBV28|TRBD1|few
TGTGCCAGCACCTCATCCGGGACAGGGTTAGGCGGGGGACGGTTCTTC
CASTSSGTGLGGGRFF
>TRBJ2-1|TRBV29-1|.|.
TGCAGCGTTGATACATACAATGAGCAGTTCTTC
CSVDTYNEQFF
>TRBJ2-1|TRBV7-9|TRBD2|many
TGTGCCAGCAGCCGACTAGCGGGAGGGCTGGTCAATGAGCAGTTCTTC
CASSRLAGGLVNEQFF
>TRBJ2-3|TRBV5-1|TRBD1|.
TGCGCCAGCAGCCAGGACAGGGGGCGGACAGATACGCAGTATTTT
CASSQDRGRTDTQYF
>TRBJ2-7|TRBV5-1|TRBD1|.
TGCGCCAGCAGACCGGGACAGGGCCACGAGCAGTACTTC
CASRPGQGHEQYF
>TRBJ1-1|TRBV20-1|.|few
TGCAGTGCTATTACCTGGGGAGGTGAAACTGAAGCTTTCTTT
CSAITWGGETEAFF
>TRBJ2-5|TRBV20-1|TRBD2|few
TGCAGTGCCCTAGCGGCCCAAGAGACCCAGTACTTC
CSALAAQETQYF
>TRBJ2-1|TRBV19|TRBD2|.
TGTGCCAGTAGTACTCGGGGACTAGCGGACAATGAGCAGTTCTTC
CASSTRGLADNEQFF
>TRBJ2-5|TRBV20-1|TRBD1|.
TGCAGTGCTAGAGACCGGGACAGGGGTATGGAGACCCAGTACTTC
CSARDRDRGMETQYF
>TRBJ1-5|TRBV20-1|.|.
TGCAGTGCTAGAGCAGACACCAGCAATCAGCCCCAGCATTTT
CSARADTSNQPQHF
>TRBJ2-7|TRBV20-1|.|few
TGCAGTGCTAGACAGGACGCTTACGAGCAGTACTTC
CSARQDAYEQYF